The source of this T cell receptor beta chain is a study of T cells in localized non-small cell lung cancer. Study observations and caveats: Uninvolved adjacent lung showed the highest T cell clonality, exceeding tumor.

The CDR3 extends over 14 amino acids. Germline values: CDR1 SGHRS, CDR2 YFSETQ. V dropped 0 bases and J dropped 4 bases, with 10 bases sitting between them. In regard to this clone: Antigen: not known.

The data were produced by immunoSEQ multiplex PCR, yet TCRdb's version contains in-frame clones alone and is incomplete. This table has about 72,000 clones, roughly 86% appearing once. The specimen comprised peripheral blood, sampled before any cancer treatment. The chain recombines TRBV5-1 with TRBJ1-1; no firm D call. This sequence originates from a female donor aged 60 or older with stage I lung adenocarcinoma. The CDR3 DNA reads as TGCGCCAGCAGCTTGGTAGAGGGAACCACTGAAGCTTTCTTT. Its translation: CASSLVEGTTEAFF.